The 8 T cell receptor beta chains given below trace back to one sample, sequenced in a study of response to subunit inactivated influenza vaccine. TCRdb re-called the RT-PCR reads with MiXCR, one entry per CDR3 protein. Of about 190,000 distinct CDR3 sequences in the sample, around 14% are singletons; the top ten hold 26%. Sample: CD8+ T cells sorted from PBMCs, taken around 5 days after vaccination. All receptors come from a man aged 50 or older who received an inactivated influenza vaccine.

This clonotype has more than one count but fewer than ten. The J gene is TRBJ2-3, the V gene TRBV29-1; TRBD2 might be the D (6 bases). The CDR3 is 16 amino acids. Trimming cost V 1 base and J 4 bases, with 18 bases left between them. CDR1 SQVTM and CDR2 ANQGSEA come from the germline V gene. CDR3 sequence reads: CSVEAGVAGNSDTQYF. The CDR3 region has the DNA TGCAGCGTTGAAGCCGGGGTTGCGGGAAACTCAGATACGCAGTATTTT.

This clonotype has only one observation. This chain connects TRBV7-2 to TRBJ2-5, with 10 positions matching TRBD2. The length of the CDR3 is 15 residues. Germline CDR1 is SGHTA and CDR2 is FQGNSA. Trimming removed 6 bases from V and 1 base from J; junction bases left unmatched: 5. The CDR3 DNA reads TGTGCCAGCAGAGGGACTAGCGCCACCCAAGAGACCCAGTACTTC. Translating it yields CASRGTSATQETQYF.

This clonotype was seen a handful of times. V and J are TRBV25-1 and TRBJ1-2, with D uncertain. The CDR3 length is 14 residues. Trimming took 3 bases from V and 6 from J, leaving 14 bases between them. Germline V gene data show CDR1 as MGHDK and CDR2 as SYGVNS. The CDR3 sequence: CASSDFLKADGYTF. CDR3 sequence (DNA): TGTGCCAGCAGTGACTTCCTAAAGGCGGATGGCTACACCTTC.

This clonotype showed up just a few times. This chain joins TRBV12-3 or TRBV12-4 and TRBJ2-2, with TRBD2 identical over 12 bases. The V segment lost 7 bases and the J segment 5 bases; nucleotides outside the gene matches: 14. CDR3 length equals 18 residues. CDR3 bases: TGTGCCAGCATGTCTACCCGTCTAGCGGGGGGGGGAACCGGGGAGCTGTTTTTT. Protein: CASMSTRLAGGGTGELFF.

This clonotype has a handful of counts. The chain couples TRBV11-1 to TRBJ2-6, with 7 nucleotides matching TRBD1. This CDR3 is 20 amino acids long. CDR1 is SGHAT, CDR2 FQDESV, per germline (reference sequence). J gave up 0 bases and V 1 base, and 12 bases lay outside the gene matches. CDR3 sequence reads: CASSLEVYNRGTSGANVLTF. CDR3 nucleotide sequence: TGTGCCAGCAGCTTAGAGGTTTACAACAGGGGAACCTCTGGGGCCAACGTCCTGACTTTC. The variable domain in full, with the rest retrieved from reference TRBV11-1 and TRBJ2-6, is EAEVAQSPRYKITEKSQAVAFWCDPISGHATLYWYRQILGQGPELLVQFQDESVVDDSQLPKDRFSAERLKGVDSTLKIQPAELGDSAMYLCASSLEVYNRGTSGANVLTFGAGSRLTVL.

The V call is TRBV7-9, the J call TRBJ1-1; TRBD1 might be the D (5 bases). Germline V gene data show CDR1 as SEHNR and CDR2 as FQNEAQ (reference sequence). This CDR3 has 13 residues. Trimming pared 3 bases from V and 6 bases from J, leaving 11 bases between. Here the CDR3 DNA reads TGTGCCAGCAGCTTGGGGGGTGGTCCTGAAGCTTTCTTT. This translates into CASSLGGGPEAFF.

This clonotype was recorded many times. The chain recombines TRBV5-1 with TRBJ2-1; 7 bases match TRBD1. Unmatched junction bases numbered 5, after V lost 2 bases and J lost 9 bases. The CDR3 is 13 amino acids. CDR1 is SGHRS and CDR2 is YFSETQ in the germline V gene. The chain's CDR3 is CASSLRGGLEQFF. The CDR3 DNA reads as TGCGCCAGCAGCTTAAGAGGGGGCCTTGAGCAGTTCTTC.

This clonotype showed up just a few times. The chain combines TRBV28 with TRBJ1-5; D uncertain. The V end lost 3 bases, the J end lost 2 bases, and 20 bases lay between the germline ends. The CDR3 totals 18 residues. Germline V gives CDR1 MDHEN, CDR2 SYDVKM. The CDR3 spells CASSFLDPVTTRNQPQHF. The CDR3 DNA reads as TGTGCCAGCAGTTTCCTCGATCCAGTAACAACGCGCAATCAGCCCCAGCATTTT.